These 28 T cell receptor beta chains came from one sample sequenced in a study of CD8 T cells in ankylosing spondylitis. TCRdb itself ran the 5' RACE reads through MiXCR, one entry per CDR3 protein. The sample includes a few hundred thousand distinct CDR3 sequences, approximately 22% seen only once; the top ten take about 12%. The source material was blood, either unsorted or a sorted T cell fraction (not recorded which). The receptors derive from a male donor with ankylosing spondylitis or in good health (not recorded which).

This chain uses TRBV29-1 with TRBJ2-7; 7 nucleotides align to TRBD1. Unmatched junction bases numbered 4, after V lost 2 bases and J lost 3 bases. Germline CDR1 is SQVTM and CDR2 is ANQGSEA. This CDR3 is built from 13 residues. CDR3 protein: CSVERPGGYEQYF. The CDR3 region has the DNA TGCAGCGTTGAACGACCAGGGGGCTACGAGCAGTACTTC.

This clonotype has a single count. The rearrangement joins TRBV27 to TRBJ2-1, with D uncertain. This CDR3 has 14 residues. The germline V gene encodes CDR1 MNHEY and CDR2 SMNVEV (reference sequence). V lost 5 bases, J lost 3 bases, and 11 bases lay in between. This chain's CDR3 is CASSPSSFYNEQFF. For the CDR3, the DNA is TGTGCCAGCAGTCCCAGTAGCTTCTACAATGAGCAGTTCTTC.

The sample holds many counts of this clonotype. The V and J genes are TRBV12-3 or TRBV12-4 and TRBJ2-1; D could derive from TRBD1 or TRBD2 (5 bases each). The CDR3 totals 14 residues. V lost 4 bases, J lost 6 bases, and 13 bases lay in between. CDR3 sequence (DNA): TGTGCCAGCAGTTCGGGTCCAGGGAGCAATGAGCAGTTCTTC. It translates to CASSSGPGSNEQFF.

The CDR3 DNA follows: TGCGCCAGCAGCAGGGGGCTGGACGAGCAGTACTTC. It is translated as CASSRGLDEQYF. The chain uses TRBV5-1 and TRBJ2-7, with 7 bases aligning to TRBD1. Per germline, CDR1 SGHRS and CDR2 YFSETQ. Losses at the gene ends were 4 bases for V and 5 bases for J; bases not matched to a gene: 3. The CDR3 spans 12 residues.

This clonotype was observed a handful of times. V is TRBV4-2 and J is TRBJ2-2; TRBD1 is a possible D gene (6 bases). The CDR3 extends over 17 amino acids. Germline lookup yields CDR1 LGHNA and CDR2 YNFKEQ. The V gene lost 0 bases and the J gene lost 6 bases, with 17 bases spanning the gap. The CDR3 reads CASSQDHNRAGSGELFF. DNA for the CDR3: TGTGCCAGCAGCCAAGATCATAACAGGGCCGGCTCCGGGGAGCTGTTTTTT.

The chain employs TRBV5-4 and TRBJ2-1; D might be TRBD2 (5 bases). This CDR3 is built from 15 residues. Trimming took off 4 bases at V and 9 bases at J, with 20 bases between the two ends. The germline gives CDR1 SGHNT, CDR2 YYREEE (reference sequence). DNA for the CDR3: TGTGCCAGCAGCCCCGACCCTCTCGGGGTTGCTGAGCAGTTCTTC. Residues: CASSPDPLGVAEQFF.

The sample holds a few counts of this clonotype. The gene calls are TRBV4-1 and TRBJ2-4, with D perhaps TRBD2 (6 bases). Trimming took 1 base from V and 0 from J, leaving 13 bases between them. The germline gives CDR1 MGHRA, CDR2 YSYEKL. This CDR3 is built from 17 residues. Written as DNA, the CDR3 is TGCGCCAGCAGCCAAGGGGTGGAGGGACTAGCCAAAAACATTCAGTACTTC. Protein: CASSQGVEGLAKNIQYF.

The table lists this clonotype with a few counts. CDR3 DNA sequence: TGCAGTGCTAGGGAACAAGGGGGCATACACATTCAGTACTTC. Translation gives CSAREQGGIHIQYF. This chain connects TRBV20-1 to TRBJ2-4; TRBD1 matches at 7 bases. Germline CDR1 DFQATT, CDR2 SNEGSKA (reference sequence). This CDR3 has 14 amino acids. V lost 3 bases, J lost 8 bases, and 10 bases stayed unmatched.

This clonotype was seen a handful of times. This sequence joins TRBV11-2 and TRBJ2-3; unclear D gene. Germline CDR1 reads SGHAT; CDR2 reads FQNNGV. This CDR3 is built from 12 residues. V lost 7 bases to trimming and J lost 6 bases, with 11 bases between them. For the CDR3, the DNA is TGTGCCAGCACAAAAACGTTCGATACGCAGTATTTT. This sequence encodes CASTKTFDTQYF.

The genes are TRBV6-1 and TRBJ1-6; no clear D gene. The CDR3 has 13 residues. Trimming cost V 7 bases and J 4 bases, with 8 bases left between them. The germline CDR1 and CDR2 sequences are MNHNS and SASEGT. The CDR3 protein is CASTGIYNSPLHF. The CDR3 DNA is TGTGCCAGCACCGGGATTTATAATTCACCCCTCCACTTT.

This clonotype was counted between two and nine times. The CDR3 loop reads CSARDVWGGTDTQYF. The DNA of the CDR3 is TGCAGTGCTAGAGATGTGTGGGGGGGGACAGATACGCAGTATTTT. The chain joins TRBV20-1 to TRBJ2-3, with TRBD2 identical over 7 bases. CDR1 is DFQATT, CDR2 SNEGSKA, per germline (reference sequence). CDR3 length equals 15 residues. J lost 3 bases, V lost 0 bases, and 6 bases had no gene match.

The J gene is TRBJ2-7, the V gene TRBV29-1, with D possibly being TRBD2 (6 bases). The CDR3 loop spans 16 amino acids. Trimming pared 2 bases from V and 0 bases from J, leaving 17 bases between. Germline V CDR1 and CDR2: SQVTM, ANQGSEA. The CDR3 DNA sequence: TGCAGCGTTGAACGGGGGACCCCGGGGAGCTCCTACGAGCAGTACTTC. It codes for CSVERGTPGSSYEQYF.

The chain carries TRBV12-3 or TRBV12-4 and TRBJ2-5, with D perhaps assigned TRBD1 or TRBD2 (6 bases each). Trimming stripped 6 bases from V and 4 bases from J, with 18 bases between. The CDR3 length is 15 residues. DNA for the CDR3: TGTGCCAGCAGCCCAGTGGGGGGCCAGGTAGAGACCCAGTACTTC. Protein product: CASSPVGGQVETQYF.

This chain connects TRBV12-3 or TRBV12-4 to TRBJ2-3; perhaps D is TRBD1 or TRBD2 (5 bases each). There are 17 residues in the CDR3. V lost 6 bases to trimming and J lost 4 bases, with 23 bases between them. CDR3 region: CASSPSRERGVPDTQYF. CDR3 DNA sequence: TGTGCCAGCAGCCCGTCCAGGGAGAGGGGTGTCCCAGATACGCAGTATTTT.

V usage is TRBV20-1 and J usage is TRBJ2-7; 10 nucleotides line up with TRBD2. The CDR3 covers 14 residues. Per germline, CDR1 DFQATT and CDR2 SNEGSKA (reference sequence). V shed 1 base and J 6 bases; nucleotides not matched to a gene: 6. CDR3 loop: CSARVRLAGGEQYF. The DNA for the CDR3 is TGCAGTGCTAGAGTCAGGTTAGCGGGGGGCGAGCAGTACTTC.

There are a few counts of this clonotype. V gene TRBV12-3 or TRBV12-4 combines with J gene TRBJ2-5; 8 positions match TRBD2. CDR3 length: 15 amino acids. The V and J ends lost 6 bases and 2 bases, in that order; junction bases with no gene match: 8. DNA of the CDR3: TGTGCCAGCAGGGACCTAGGCGGGGGGCAAGAGACCCAGTACTTC. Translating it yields CASRDLGGGQETQYF.

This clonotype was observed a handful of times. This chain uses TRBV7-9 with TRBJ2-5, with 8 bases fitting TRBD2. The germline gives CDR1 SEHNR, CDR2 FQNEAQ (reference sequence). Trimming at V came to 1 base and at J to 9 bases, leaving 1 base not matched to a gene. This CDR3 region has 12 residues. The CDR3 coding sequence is TGTGCCAGCAGCTTAGGCGGGGGGCCCCAGTACTTC. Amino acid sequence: CASSLGGGPQYF. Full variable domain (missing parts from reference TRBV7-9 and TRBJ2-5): DTGVSQNPRHKITKRGQNVTFRCDPISEHNRLYWYRQTLGQGPEFLTYFQNEAQLEKSRLLSDRFSAERPKGSFSTLEIQRTEQGDSAMYLCASSLGGGPQYFGPGTRLLVL.

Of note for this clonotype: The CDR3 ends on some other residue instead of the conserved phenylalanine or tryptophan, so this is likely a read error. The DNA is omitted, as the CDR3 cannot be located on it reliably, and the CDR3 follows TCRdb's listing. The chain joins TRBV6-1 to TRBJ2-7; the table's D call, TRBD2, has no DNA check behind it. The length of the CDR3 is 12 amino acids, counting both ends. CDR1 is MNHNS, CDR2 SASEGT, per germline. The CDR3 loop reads CATGMGRGLTVL.

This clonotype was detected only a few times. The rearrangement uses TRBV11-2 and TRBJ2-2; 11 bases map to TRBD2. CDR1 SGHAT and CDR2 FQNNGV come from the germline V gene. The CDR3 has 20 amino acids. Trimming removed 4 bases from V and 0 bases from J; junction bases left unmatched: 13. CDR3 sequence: CASSSLMGLAGGSNTGELFF. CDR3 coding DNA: TGTGCCAGCAGCTCCCTCATGGGGCTAGCGGGGGGTTCGAACACCGGGGAGCTGTTTTTT.

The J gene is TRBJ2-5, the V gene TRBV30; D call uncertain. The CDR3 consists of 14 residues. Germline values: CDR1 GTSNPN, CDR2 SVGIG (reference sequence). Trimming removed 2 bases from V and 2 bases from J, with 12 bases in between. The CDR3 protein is CAWSPPGGQETQYF. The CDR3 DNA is TGTGCCTGGAGTCCCCCAGGCGGACAAGAGACCCAGTACTTC.

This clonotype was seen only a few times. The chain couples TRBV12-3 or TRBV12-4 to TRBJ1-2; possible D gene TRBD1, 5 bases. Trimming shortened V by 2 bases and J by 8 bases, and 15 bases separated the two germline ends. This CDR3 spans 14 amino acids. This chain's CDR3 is CASSLNPLEGGYTF. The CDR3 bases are TGTGCCAGCAGTTTAAACCCCCTGGAGGGGGGCTACACCTTC.

In DNA, the CDR3 is TGTGCCAGCAGCCCCCCCCTCGGAGAGGCCGGGGACTACGAGCAGTACTTC. Translated: CASSPPLGEAGDYEQYF. The chain joins TRBV7-9 to TRBJ2-7; the D gene is possibly TRBD2 (5 bases). V was shortened by 5 bases and J by 3 bases, with 23 bases between the two germline ends. This CDR3 comprises 17 residues. Germline V CDR1 and CDR2: SEHNR, FQNEAQ (reference sequence).

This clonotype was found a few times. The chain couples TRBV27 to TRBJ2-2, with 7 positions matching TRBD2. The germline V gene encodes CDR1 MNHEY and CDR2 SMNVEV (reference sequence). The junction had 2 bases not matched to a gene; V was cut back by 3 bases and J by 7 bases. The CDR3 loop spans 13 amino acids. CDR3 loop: CASSFGGVGELFF. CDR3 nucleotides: TGTGCCAGCAGTTTTGGGGGGGTCGGGGAGCTGTTTTTT.

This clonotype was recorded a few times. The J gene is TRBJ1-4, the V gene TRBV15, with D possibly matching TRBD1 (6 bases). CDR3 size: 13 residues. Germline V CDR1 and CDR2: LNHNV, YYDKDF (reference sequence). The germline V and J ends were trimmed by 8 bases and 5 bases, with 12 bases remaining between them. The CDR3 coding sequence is TGTGCCACCCGGACAGTTCCGAATGAAAAACTGTTTTTT. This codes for CATRTVPNEKLFF.

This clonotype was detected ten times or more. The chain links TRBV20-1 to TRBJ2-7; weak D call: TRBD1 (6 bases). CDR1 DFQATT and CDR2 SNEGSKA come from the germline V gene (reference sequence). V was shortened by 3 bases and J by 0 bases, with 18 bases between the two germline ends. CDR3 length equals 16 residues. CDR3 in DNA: TGCAGTGCTAGGGACGTACAGGACAGCCTCTCCTACGAGCAGTACTTC. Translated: CSARDVQDSLSYEQYF.

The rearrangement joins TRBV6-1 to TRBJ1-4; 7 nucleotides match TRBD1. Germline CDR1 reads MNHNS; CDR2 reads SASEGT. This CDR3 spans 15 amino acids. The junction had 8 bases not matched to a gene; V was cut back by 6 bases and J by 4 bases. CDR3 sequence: CASSPRQGINEKLFF. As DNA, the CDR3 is TGTGCCAGCAGCCCTCGACAGGGAATTAATGAAAAACTGTTTTTT.

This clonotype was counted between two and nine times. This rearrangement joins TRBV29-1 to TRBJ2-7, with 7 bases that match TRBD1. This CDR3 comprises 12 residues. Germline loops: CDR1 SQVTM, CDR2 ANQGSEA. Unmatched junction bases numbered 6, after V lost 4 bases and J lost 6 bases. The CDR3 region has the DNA TGCAGCGTTGTCGGGACAGCCGTCGAGCAGTACTTC. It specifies CSVVGTAVEQYF.

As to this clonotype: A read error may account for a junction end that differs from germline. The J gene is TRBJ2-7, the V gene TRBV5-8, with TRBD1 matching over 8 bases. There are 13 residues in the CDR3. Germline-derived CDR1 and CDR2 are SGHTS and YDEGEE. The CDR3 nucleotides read TGTGTCAGCACCTCGGACAGGGAGGACGAGCAGTACTTC. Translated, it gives CVSTSDREDEQYF.